The sequence of this T cell receptor (beta chain) was determined in a study of cytomegalovirus exposure and HLA in healthy donors. The primer mix had 60 Vbeta and 13 Jbeta primers. TCRdb's copy holds only in-frame clones and misses some; the assay was immunoSEQ multiplex PCR. This table has 160,000 or so clones, approximately 86% appearing once. A word on this clone: What it binds is unknown.

The CDR3 has 15 amino acids. Germline V gene sequence: CDR1 SGDLS, CDR2 YYNGEE. The junction had 13 bases not matched to a gene; V was cut back by 4 bases and J by 8 bases. Study-level findings and limits: In an earlier analysis, productive rearrangement rates for most beta V segments clustered near 87% or 30%. Donors were assumed by presence/absence analyses to have roughly uniform sequencing depth. Most CMV-associated TCR beta chains were later found to appear HLA-restricted. Beyond CMV serostatus, there was no information to go on about immune exposure.

This TCR came from a woman aged 18-30 years in good health and CMV-seronegative. The chain uses TRBV9 and TRBJ2-7, with 9 bases lining up with TRBD1. Sequenced sample: PBMCs. Here the CDR3 reads CASSPRGDREGKQYF. In nucleotides, the CDR3 is TGTGCCAGCAGCCCTCGGGGGGACAGGGAAGGGAAGCAGTACTTC.